These 30 T cell receptor beta chains share one sample of origin, sequenced in a study of T cells in localized non-small cell lung cancer (dated by TCRdb to about 2020). Receptor libraries were prepared by the immunoSEQ multiplex PCR assay. This is the immuneACCESS table as TCRdb keeps it, with only in-frame sequences that have V and J called. A part of the clones is gone; compared with another copy, unresolved V genes explain less than half, and the rest is unexplained. In this sample the table shows around 70,000 clones, approximately 87% of which occur a single time. The ten largest account for just over 20% of the sample. Sequencing used peripheral blood, obtained before any cancer treatment. Every receptor here comes from a male donor aged 60 or older with stage III squamous cell lung carcinoma.

V is TRBV7-2 and J is TRBJ1-5; D gene ambiguous. The CDR3 is 13 amino acids. Trimming took 2 bases from V and 7 from J, leaving 9 bases between them. The germline V gene encodes CDR1 SGHTA and CDR2 FQGNSA. The CDR3 loop is CASSLIGLQPQHF. The CDR3 DNA reads TGTGCCAGCAGCTTAATAGGCTTACAGCCCCAGCATTTT.

V and J are TRBV25-1 and TRBJ1-5; possibly TRBD1 for D (5 bases). V shed 5 bases and J shed 0 bases, with 8 bases lying between them. Per the germline V gene, CDR1 is MGHDK and CDR2 is SYGVNS. This CDR3 spans 14 amino acids. The CDR3 DNA reads as TGTGCCAGCAGTATTGGGGGTAGCAATCAGCCCCAGCATTTT. It is translated as CASSIGGSNQPQHF.

In this sample, this clone turned up a few times. The genes are TRBV19 and TRBJ1-1, with D possibly being TRBD1 (6 bases). The CDR3 runs to 14 residues. CDR1 and CDR2 from the germline V gene are LNHDA and SQIVND (reference sequence). V was clipped by 5 bases and J by 5 bases, with 15 bases between them. The CDR3 nucleotides are TGTGCCAGTAGTGTTTCGTACAGGGAAACTGAAGCTTTCTTT. Its protein is CASSVSYRETEAFF.

The V call is TRBV19, the J call TRBJ2-3; D is possibly TRBD1 or TRBD2 (7 bases each). Trimming shortened V by 9 bases and J by 2 bases, and 15 bases separated the two germline ends. The CDR3 totals 14 residues. Germline lookup yields CDR1 LNHDA and CDR2 SQIVND (reference sequence). CDR3 protein: CASRQGGNTDTQYF. The CDR3 bases are TGTGCCAGCAGACAGGGAGGGAACACAGATACGCAGTATTTT.

The chain is built from TRBV7-9 and TRBJ2-1; TRBD1 matches at 7 bases. V was pared by 4 bases and J by 3 bases, with 6 bases of the junction left unmatched. CDR1 and CDR2 from the germline V gene are SEHNR and FQNEAQ (reference sequence). CDR3 length equals 15 residues. The CDR3 nucleotides are TGTGCCAGCAGCTCGACAGGGTCCCTCTACAATGAGCAGTTCTTC. It codes for CASSSTGSLYNEQFF.

The chain recombines TRBV5-1 with TRBJ2-5, with no clear D. The CDR3 loop spans 15 amino acids. V was clipped by 0 bases and J by 4 bases, with 13 bases between them. Per germline, CDR1 SGHRS and CDR2 YFSETQ. The DNA of the CDR3 is TGCGCCAGCAGCTTGGCCAAAGGTACGCCAGAGACCCAGTACTTC. This translates into CASSLAKGTPETQYF. Supplemented by reference TRBV5-1 and TRBJ2-5, the full variable domain reads KAGVTQTPRYLIKTRGQQVTLSCSPISGHRSVSWYQQTPGQGLQFLFEYFSETQRNKGNFPGRFSGRQFSNSRSEMNVSTLELGDSALYLCASSLAKGTPETQYFGPGTRLLVL.

The CDR3 DNA is TGTGCCAGCAGTGCGGGACAAGATTCACCCCTCCACTTT. Translating it yields CASSAGQDSPLHF. The chain has TRBV6-4 and TRBJ1-6, with D tentatively TRBD1 (6 bases). This CDR3 is 13 amino acids long. Germline V lookup: CDR1 MRHNA, CDR2 SNTAGT. The germline V and J ends were trimmed by 4 bases and 8 bases, with 9 bases remaining between them.

The rearrangement links TRBV5-6 to TRBJ2-7; D remains ambiguous. CDR1 SGHDT and CDR2 YYEEEE come from the germline V gene. This CDR3 spans 10 amino acids. Trimming took off 7 bases at V and 2 bases at J, with 4 bases between the two ends. Written as DNA, the CDR3 is TGTGCCAGCTTTACCTACGAGCAGTACGTC. Translating gives CASFTYEQYV.

The count of this clone is one. The J gene is TRBJ1-5, the V gene TRBV6-1; D not certain. Germline V gene data show CDR1 as MNHNS and CDR2 as SASEGT. CDR3 length: 12 residues. The V and J ends lost 3 bases and 3 bases respectively, with 3 bases between them. Written as DNA, the CDR3 is TGTGCCAGCAGTGACCCCAATCAGCCCCAGCATTTT. Its protein is CASSDPNQPQHF.

The genes are TRBV6-5 and TRBJ2-6, with TRBD1 matching over 8 bases. The CDR3 sequence is 15 residues long. Looked up from germline, CDR1 is MNHEY and CDR2 is SVGAGI. V trimming: 5 bases; J trimming: 2 bases; junction bases outside the gene matches: 2. CDR3 protein: CASSKTGAGANVLTF. For the CDR3, the DNA is TGTGCCAGCAGTAAGACAGGGGCTGGGGCCAACGTCCTGACTTTC.

The genes are TRBV15 and TRBJ1-6; D call uncertain. Germline loops: CDR1 LNHNV, CDR2 YYDKDF (reference sequence). The CDR3 contains 14 residues. Trimming stripped 1 base from V and 7 bases from J, with 8 bases between. The CDR3 sequence: CATSRGGSNSPLHF. The DNA of the CDR3 is TGTGCCACCAGCAGAGGAGGGTCCAATTCACCCCTCCACTTT.

This chain links TRBV18 with TRBJ2-3, with D possibly TRBD1 on 5 matching bases. Germline assignment: CDR1 KGHSH and CDR2 LQKENI. V lost 3 bases and J lost 0, with 10 bases in between. The CDR3 has 15 amino acids. CDR3 sequence (DNA): TGTGCCAGCTCACCGACAGAGTTGAGCACAGATACGCAGTATTTT. It encodes CASSPTELSTDTQYF.

CDR3 protein: CASSLSPRETQYF. The DNA of the CDR3 is TGTGCCAGCAGCTTGTCACCCCGGGAGACCCAGTACTTC. The chain employs TRBV5-4 and TRBJ2-5; no firm D call. Per germline, CDR1 SGHNT and CDR2 YYREEE (reference sequence). V was clipped by 1 base and J by 5 bases, with 9 bases between them. CDR3 length equals 13 residues.

The V and J genes are TRBV7-2 and TRBJ2-2; possible D gene TRBD1, 6 bases. Between the trimmed V and J ends, which lost 4 bases and 0 bases, there was a span of 9 bases. Germline CDR1 reads SGHTA; CDR2 reads FQGNSA. The CDR3 is 15 residues long. CDR3 protein: CASSSRTANTGELFF. The CDR3 DNA reads TGTGCCAGCAGCTCCCGGACAGCGAACACCGGGGAGCTGTTTTTT.

V usage is TRBV2 and J usage is TRBJ1-2; D not certain. Looked up from germline, CDR1 is SNHLY and CDR2 is FYNNEI. The CDR3 is made up of 12 amino acids. V shed 5 bases and J shed 1 base, with 5 bases lying between them. The DNA of the CDR3 is TGTGCCAGCAGTAGTTATAACTATGGCTACACCTTC. Protein sequence: CASSSYNYGYTF.

This chain links TRBV29-1 with TRBJ2-7; D tentatively reads TRBD1 or TRBD2 (5 bases each). CDR1 is SQVTM and CDR2 is ANQGSEA in the germline V gene. The CDR3 sequence is 13 residues long. V was cut by 6 bases and J by 0 bases, with 12 bases left in between. Written as DNA, the CDR3 is TGCAGCGTGCCGGGACCTAGCTCCTACGAGCAGTACTTC. It yields the protein CSVPGPSSYEQYF.

The rearrangement joins TRBV10-3 to TRBJ1-6, with D possibly TRBD1 on 5 matching bases. CDR3 size: 14 residues. Germline-derived CDR1 and CDR2 are ENHRY and SYGVKD. V was clipped by 2 bases and J by 8 bases, with 10 bases between them. The CDR3 is CAISELRDDSPLHF. DNA of the CDR3: TGTGCCATCAGTGAGCTCAGGGATGATTCACCCCTCCACTTT.

This clone was observed a handful of times. The chain uses TRBV10-2 and TRBJ1-2; TRBD1 matches at 7 bases. This CDR3 has 11 amino acids. Trimming cost V 8 bases and J 11 bases; bases outside gene matches: 8. The germline V gene encodes CDR1 WSHSY and CDR2 SAAADI. The CDR3 sequence: CASGDRRGYTF. CDR3 sequence (DNA): TGCGCCAGCGGGGACAGAAGAGGGTACACCTTC.

This clone was detected only a few times. The chain joins TRBV27 to TRBJ1-1, with 9 bases identical to TRBD1. CDR3 length: 14 residues. CDR1 MNHEY and CDR2 SMNVEV come from the germline V gene (reference sequence). Germline trimming cut 6 bases from V and 4 bases from J; bases unmatched to any gene: 6. The CDR3 region is CASRRTGVGTEAFF. CDR3 DNA sequence: TGTGCCAGCAGACGGACAGGGGTCGGCACTGAAGCTTTCTTT.

The chain couples TRBV27 to TRBJ2-5; 9 positions agree with TRBD2. Germline-derived CDR1 and CDR2 are MNHEY and SMNVEV (reference sequence). CDR3 length: 15 residues. V lost 5 bases and J lost 6; bases outside the gene matches: 10. The CDR3 DNA follows: TGTGCCAGCAGTCTTAGCGGGGGCCCTACACAGACCCAGTACTTC. Amino acid sequence: CASSLSGGPTQTQYF.

The V gene is TRBV15, the J gene TRBJ1-2; perhaps TRBD1 as D (5 bases). V was pared by 0 bases and J by 4 bases, with 12 bases between. The germline V gene encodes CDR1 LNHNV and CDR2 YYDKDF (reference sequence). This CDR3 is 15 amino acids long. The CDR3 sequence: CATSRDLGQAYGYTF. CDR3 sequence (DNA): TGTGCCACCAGCAGAGATTTGGGGCAGGCCTATGGCTACACCTTC.

This clone was picked up one time. The gene calls are TRBV4-1 and TRBJ1-6, with TRBD1 identical over 9 bases. V shed 2 bases and J 8 bases; nucleotides not matched to a gene: 4. Germline V gene data show CDR1 as MGHRA and CDR2 as YSYEKL. The CDR3 sequence is 15 residues long. The CDR3 nucleotides are TGCGCCAGCAGCCAAACAGGGGGCAGCGATTCACCCCTCCACTTT. Translation gives CASSQTGGSDSPLHF.

The genes are TRBV6-5 and TRBJ1-6; maybe TRBD1 (5 bases). There are 14 residues in the CDR3. Germline lookup yields CDR1 MNHEY and CDR2 SVGAGI. Trimming cost V 6 bases and J 7 bases, with 13 bases left between them. The CDR3 protein is CASRAGLWNSPLHF. CDR3 DNA: TGTGCCAGCAGGGCAGGGTTGTGGAATTCACCCCTCCACTTT.

The chain employs TRBV28 and TRBJ2-7; D unclear. Trimming cost V 1 base and J 2 bases, with 6 bases left between them. The CDR3 has 13 amino acids. Germline lookup yields CDR1 MDHEN and CDR2 SYDVKM. As DNA, the CDR3 is TGTGCCAGCAGTTTATCCCTAGCCTACGAGCAGTACGTC. Its translation: CASSLSLAYEQYV.

The chain recombines TRBV5-1 with TRBJ2-3, with D unclear. Trimming cost V 2 bases and J 2 bases, with 6 bases left between them. The CDR3 consists of 13 residues. In germline, CDR1 is SGHRS, CDR2 YFSETQ. Here the CDR3 reads CASSLLATDTQYF. The CDR3, as DNA: TGCGCCAGCAGCTTACTGGCCACAGATACGCAGTATTTT.

The rearrangement joins TRBV29-1 to TRBJ2-1; D is possibly TRBD1 (6 bases). This CDR3 is 12 amino acids long. V was pared by 8 bases and J by 6 bases, with 14 bases between. In germline, CDR1 is SQVTM, CDR2 ANQGSEA. The CDR3 coding sequence is TGCAGCTTCACGCCAGGGGTCAATGAGCAGTTCTTC. Translating gives CSFTPGVNEQFF.

The chain uses TRBV4-2 and TRBJ2-3; 8 bases agree with TRBD1. Germline CDR1 LGHNA, CDR2 YNFKEQ. V gave up 6 bases and J gave up 5 bases; unmatched junction bases: 10. This CDR3 is 15 amino acids long. This CDR3 reads CASRRTGGRQDTQYF. The DNA of the CDR3 is TGTGCCAGCAGACGAACAGGGGGACGTCAAGATACGCAGTATTTT.

This sequence joins TRBV27 and TRBJ1-6; TRBD1 matches 7 bases. The CDR3 consists of 14 residues. V was pared by 6 bases and J by 6 bases, with 5 bases of the junction left unmatched. Germline-derived CDR1 and CDR2 are MNHEY and SMNVEV (reference sequence). CDR3 nucleotides: TGTGCCAGCAGCCGGGGACAGATTAATTCACCCCTCCACTTT. It specifies CASSRGQINSPLHF.

This clone has more than one count but fewer than ten. The chain carries TRBV5-1 and TRBJ2-2, with a possible D match to TRBD1 (5 bases). Germline V gene lookup returns CDR1 SGHRS and CDR2 YFSETQ. V lost 4 bases and J lost 1, with 11 bases in between. This CDR3 is 15 amino acids long. For the CDR3, the DNA is TGCGCCAGCAGCCCAAACACAGGGAACACCGGGGAGCTGTTTTTT. Amino acid sequence: CASSPNTGNTGELFF.

The genes are TRBV25-1 and TRBJ1-6; 8 bases fit TRBD1. Germline CDR1 is MGHDK and CDR2 is SYGVNS. V shed 6 bases and J 8 bases; nucleotides not matched to a gene: 9. The CDR3 covers 15 residues. The CDR3 region has the DNA TGTGCCAGCAGCTTTACAGGGGGTATTGATTCACCCCTCCACTTT. Amino acid sequence: CASSFTGGIDSPLHF.